The clone carrying this TCR beta chain was seen a handful of times. Its antigen remains unknown. The sample comes from a study of T-cell reconstitution after alpha-beta-depleted transplantation in children. Study conclusions and caveats: After one year, T-cell counts and TCRbeta diversity mostly came from new T cells. Alpha-beta T cells present about two months after transplant were reported to originate from several hundred expanded graft clones.

Preparation of the TCRbeta library used unique molecular identifiers. TCRdb itself ran the PCR reads through MiXCR, one entry per CDR3 protein. The repertoire holds hundreds of thousands of distinct CDR3 sequences, with 10% to 15% as singletons. There are 18 residues in the CDR3. V was clipped by 4 bases and J by 4 bases; unmatched bases: 12. The sequence was obtained from a male patient younger than 18 who had a stem cell transplant for acute myeloid leukemia, so the T cells may come from the graft donor. The chain joins TRBV12-3 or TRBV12-4 to TRBJ2-1; 11 bases align to TRBD2. The sample consisted of PBMCs, mostly from graft donor cells, taken 360 days after TCRalphabeta/CD19-depleted stem cell transplant. CDR3 nucleotide sequence: TGTGCCAGCAGTTCTATCCGTGGACTAGCGGGCGCTTACAATGAGCAGTTCTTC. It codes for CASSSIRGLAGAYNEQFF.